This T cell receptor (beta chain) was documented in a study of a mutant IDH1 vaccine in newly diagnosed glioma. Study-wide context: There were roughly 60% males and around 38% females among treated patients, whose mean age was approximately 44 years. Radiotherapy, temozolomide, or both had been given previously, and both were given to most.

General study findings and limits: Vaccination elicited immune responses in roughly 93% of patients.

This CDR3 region has 15 residues. Germline-derived CDR1 and CDR2 are MDHEN and SYDVKM. V was cut by 5 bases and J by 0 bases, with 13 bases left in between. Clones were sequenced by immunoSEQ multiplex PCR, and TCRdb holds only the in-frame ones, with some missing. The sample records about 81,000 clones, roughly 85% being singletons. For this clone: The target antigen is unknown.

Stated time point: week 23, last vaccination. The study gave 300 ug of mutant IDH1 20-mer peptide per vaccine dose, with topical imiquimod. Sequenced here: PBMCs, sampled from a glioma patient whose treatment included an IDH1 peptide vaccine. This chain uses TRBV28 with TRBJ1-1, with D possibly TRBD1 on 6 matching bases. The receptor was derived from a man aged 25 to 45 with glioma. Some clones in this sample may be carry-over from other donors' samples. The CDR3 DNA is TGTGCCAGCAGTCAACTGGACAGCGTGAACACTGAAGCTTTCTTT. Protein product: CASSQLDSVNTEAFF.